This entry describes one TCR beta chain. Both subsets, CD45RA+ naive and CD45RA-negative memory, were split from the CD4+ cells. The sample originates from a study of shared clonotypes between healthy human individuals. Each PCR replicate from the sorted subsets contained around 200 ng DNA, which is some 31,000 T cell genomes. Clones were read by immunoSEQ multiplex PCR, and TCRdb kept only the in-frame ones, dropping some. The data contain approximately 2.4 million clones, under 97% of them singletons. CDR1 SEHNR and CDR2 FQNEAQ come from the germline V gene (reference sequence). J gave up 8 bases and V 3 bases, and 8 bases lay outside the gene matches. The CDR3 covers 15 residues.

The sample comprised naive CD4+ T cells sorted from blood. Subset denoted: CD45RA+ positively selected. The source is a man between 18 and 29 years old in good health. The genes are TRBV7-9 and TRBJ2-1; 9 nucleotides agree with TRBD2. The CDR3 reads CASSFVAGVRHEQFF. DNA of the CDR3: TGTGCCAGCAGCTTTGTAGCGGGGGTAAGGCATGAGCAGTTCTTC.